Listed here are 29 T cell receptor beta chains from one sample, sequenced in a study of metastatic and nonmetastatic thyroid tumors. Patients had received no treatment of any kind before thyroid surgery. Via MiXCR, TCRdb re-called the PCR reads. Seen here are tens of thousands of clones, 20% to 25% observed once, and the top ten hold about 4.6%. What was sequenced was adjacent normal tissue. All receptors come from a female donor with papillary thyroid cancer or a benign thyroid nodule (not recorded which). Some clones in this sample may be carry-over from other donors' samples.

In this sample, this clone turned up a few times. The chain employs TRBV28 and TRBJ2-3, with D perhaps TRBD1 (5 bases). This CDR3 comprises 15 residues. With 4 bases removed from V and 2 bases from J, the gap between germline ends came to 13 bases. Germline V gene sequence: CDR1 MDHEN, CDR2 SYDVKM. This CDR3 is CASSWGRTNTDTQYF. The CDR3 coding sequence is TGTGCCAGCAGTTGGGGAAGGACAAACACAGATACGCAGTATTTT.

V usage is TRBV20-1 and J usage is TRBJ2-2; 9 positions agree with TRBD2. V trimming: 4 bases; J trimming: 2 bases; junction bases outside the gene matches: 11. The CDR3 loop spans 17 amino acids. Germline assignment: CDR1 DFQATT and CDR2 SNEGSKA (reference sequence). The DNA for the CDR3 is TGCAGTGCTATAGTTGGCCTAGCGGGAATTAACACCGGGGAGCTGTTTTTT. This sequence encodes CSAIVGLAGINTGELFF.

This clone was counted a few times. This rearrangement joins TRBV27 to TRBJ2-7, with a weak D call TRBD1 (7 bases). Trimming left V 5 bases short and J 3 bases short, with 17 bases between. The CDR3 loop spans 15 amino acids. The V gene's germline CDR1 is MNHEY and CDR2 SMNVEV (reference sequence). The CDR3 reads CASSLVTGRNYEQYF. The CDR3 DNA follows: TGTGCCAGCAGTCTCGTGACAGGGAGGAACTACGAGCAGTACTTC.

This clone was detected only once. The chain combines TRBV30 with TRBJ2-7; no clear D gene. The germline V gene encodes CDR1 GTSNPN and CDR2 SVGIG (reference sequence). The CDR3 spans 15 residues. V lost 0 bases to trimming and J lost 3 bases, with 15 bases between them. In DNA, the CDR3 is TGTGCCTGGAGTGTACAAGATGTTAGCTACTACGAGCAGTACTTC. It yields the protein CAWSVQDVSYYEQYF.

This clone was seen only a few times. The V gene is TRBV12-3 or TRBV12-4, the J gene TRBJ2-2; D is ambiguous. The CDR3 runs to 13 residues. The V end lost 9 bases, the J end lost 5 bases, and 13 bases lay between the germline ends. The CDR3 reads CASSVTQTGELFF. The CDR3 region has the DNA TGTGCCAGTAGTGTGACCCAAACCGGGGAGCTGTTTTTT.

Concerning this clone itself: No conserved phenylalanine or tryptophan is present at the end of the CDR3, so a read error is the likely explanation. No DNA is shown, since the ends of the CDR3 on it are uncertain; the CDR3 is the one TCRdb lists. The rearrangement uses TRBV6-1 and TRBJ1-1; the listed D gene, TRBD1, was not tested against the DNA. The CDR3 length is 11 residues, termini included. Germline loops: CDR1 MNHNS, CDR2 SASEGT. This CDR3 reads CASIVGQISFS.

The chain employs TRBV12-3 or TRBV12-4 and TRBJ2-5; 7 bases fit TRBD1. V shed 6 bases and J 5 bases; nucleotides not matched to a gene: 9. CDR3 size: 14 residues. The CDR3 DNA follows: TGTGCCAGCAGCCATGACAGGGTTGGGGAGACCCAGTACTTC. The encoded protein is CASSHDRVGETQYF.

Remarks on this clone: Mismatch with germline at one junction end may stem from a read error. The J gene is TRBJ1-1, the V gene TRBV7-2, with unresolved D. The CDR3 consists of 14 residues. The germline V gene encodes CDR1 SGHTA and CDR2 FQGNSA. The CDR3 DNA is TGTGCTAGCAGCTGGGTACAGAGGAACACTGAAGCTTTCTTT. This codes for CASSWVQRNTEAFF.

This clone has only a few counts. The CDR3 is CASTKGDRVGYTF. The CDR3 DNA follows: TGTGCCAGCACCAAAGGGGACAGGGTTGGCTACACCTTC. The J gene is TRBJ1-2, the V gene TRBV6-1, with 9 positions matching TRBD1. Germline CDR1 and CDR2: MNHNS and SASEGT. V trimming: 7 bases; J trimming: 7 bases; junction bases outside the gene matches: 7. The CDR3 length is 13 residues.

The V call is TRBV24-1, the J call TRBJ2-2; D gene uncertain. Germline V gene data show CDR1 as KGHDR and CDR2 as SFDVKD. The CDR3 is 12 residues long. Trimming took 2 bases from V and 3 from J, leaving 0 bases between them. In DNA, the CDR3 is TGTGCCACCAGTGATTACACCGGGGAGCTGTTTTTT. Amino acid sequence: CATSDYTGELFF.

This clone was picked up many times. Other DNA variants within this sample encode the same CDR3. CDR3 amino acids: CASSPLTSGETGELFF. The CDR3 coding sequence is TGTGCCAGTAGTCCGCTGACCAGCGGGGAAACCGGGGAGCTGTTTTTT. The gene calls are TRBV19 and TRBJ2-2, with TRBD2 identical over 7 bases. The CDR3 runs 16 residues. CDR1 is LNHDA and CDR2 is SQIVND in the germline V gene (reference sequence). V was pared by 5 bases and J by 5 bases, with 11 bases of the junction left unmatched.

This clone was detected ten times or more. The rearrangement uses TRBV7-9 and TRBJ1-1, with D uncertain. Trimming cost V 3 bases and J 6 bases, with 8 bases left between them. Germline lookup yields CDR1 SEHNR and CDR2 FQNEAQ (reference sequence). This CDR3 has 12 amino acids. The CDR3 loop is CASSLGPAEAFF. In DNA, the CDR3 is TGTGCCAGCAGCTTGGGCCCCGCTGAAGCTTTCTTT.

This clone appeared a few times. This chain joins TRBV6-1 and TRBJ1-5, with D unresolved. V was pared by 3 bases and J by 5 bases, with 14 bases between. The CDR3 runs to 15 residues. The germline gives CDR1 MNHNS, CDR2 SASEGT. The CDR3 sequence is CASSDRKAGDQPQHF. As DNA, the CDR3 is TGTGCCAGCAGTGATCGTAAGGCTGGGGATCAGCCCCAGCATTTT.

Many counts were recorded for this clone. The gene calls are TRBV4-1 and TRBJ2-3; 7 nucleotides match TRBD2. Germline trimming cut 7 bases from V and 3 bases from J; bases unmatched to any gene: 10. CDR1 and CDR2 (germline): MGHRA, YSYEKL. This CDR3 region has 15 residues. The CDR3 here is CASTHGLAATDTQYF. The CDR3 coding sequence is TGCGCCAGCACTCATGGGCTAGCGGCAACAGATACGCAGTATTTT.

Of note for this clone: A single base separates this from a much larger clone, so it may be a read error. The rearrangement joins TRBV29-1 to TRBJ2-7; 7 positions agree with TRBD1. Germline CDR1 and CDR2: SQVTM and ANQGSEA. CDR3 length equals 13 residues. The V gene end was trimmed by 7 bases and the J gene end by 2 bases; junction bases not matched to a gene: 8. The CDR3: CSATDRPPYEQYF. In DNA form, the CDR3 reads TGCAGCGCCACGGACAGGCCTCCCTACGAGCAGTACTTC.

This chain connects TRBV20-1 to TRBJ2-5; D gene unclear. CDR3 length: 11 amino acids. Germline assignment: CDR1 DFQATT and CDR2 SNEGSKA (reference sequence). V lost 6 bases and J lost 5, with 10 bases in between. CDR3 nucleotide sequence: TGCAGTGCCGGCGGTGAGGAGACCCAGTACTTC. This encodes CSAGGEETQYF.

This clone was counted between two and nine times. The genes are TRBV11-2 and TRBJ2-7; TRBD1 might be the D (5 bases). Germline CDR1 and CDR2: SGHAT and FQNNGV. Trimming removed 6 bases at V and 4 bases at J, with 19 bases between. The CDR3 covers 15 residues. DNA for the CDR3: TGTGCCAGCAGTCATGAGCAGGGTTCTGAGTACGAGCAGTACTTC. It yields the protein CASSHEQGSEYEQYF.

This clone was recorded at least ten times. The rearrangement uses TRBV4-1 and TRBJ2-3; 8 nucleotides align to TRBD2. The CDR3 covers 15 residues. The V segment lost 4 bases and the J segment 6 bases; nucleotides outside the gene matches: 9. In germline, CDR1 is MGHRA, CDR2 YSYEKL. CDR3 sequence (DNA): TGCGCCAGCAGCCCACCGACGGGAGGGCTGGATACGCAGTATTTT. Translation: CASSPPTGGLDTQYF.

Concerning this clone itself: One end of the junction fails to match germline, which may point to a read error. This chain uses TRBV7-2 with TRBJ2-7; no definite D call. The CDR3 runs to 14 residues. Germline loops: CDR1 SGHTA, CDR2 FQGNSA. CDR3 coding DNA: TGTGCCAGCAGCCGACCGTCCTCTTCCTCCGAGCAGTACTTC. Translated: CASSRPSSSSEQYF.

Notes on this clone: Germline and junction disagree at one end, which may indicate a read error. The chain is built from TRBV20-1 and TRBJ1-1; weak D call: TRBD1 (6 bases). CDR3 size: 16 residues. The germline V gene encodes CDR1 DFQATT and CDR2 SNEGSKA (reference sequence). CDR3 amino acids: CGAMSSTGPSNTEAFF. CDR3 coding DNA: TGCGGTGCCATGAGTAGTACAGGGCCCTCGAACACTGAAGCTTTCTTT.

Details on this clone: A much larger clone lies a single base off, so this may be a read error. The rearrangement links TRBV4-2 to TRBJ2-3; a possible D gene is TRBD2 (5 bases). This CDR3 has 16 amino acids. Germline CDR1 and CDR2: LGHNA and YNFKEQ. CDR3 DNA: TGTGCCAGCATCCAACGGACTGCCACTAGCACAGATACGCAGTATTTT. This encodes CASIQRTATSTDTQYF.

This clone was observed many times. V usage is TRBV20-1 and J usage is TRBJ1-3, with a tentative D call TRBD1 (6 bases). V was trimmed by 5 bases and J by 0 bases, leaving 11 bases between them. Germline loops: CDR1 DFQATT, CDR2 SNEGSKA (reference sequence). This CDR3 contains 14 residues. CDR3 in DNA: TGCAGTGCTGCGGCAGGGGTCTCTGGAAACACCATATATTTT. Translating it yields CSAAAGVSGNTIYF.

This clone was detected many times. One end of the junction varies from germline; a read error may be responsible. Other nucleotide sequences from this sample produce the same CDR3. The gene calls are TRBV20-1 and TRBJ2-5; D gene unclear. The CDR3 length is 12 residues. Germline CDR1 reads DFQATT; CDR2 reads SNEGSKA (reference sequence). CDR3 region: CSARTAQGTQYF. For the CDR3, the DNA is TGCAGTGCTCGCACGGCCCAAGGGACCCAGTACTTC.

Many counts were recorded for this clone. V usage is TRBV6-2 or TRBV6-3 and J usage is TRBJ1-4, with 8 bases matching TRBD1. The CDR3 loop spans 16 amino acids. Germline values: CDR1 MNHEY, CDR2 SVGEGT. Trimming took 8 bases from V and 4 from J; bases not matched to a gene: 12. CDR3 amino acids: CASGRGDRMVNEKLFF. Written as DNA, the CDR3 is TGTGCCAGCGGAAGGGGGGACAGGATGGTTAATGAAAAACTGTTTTTT.

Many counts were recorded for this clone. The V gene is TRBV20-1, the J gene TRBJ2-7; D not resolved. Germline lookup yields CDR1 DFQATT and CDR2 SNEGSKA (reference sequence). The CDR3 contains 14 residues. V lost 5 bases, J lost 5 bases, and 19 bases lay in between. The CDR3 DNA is TGCAGTGCTGCACACCCAGACTCCACCAACGAGCAGTACTTC. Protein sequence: CSAAHPDSTNEQYF.

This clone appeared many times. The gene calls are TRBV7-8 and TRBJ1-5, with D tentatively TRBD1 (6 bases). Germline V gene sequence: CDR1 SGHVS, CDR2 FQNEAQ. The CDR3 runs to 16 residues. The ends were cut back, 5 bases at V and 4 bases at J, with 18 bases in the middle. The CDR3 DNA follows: TGTGCCAGCAGCCAGATCGGGGCAGGGGCGAATCAGCCCCAGCATTTT. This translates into CASSQIGAGANQPQHF.

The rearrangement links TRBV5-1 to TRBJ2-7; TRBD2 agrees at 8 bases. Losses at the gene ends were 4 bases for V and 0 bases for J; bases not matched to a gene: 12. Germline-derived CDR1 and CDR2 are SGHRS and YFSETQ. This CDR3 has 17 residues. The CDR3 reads CASSRLARVPFSYEQYF. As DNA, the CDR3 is TGCGCCAGCAGCCGACTAGCGCGAGTGCCTTTCTCCTACGAGCAGTACTTC.

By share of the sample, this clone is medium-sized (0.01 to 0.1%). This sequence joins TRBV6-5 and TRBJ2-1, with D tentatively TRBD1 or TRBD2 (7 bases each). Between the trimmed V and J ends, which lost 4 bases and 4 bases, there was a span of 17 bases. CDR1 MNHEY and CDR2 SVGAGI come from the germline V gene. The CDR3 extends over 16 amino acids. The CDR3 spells CASSLPQGGGYNEQFF. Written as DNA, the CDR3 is TGTGCCAGCAGTTTACCCCAGGGGGGGGGGTACAATGAGCAGTTCTTC.

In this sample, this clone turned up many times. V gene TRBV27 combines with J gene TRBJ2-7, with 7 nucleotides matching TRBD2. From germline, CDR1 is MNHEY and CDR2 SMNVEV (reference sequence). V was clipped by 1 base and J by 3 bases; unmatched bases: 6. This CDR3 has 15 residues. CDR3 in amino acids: CASSLFAGLHYEQYF. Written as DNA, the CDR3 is TGTGCCAGCAGTTTATTTGCGGGACTACACTACGAGCAGTACTTC.